The entry below gives a single TCR beta chain sequence along with its context. The antigen remains unidentified. Germline lookup yields CDR1 LNHNV and CDR2 YYDKDF (reference sequence). With 5 bases clipped from V and 3 bases from J, the junction kept 11 bases outside the gene matches. The CDR3 is 19 amino acids. This sample was taken from a study of CD8+CD57+ T cells in acquired aplastic anemia. Turning to the study itself: The study obtained an average of about 3.2 ug of DNA from sorted CD4+ and CD8+ cells. Study conclusions and caveats: Roughly 27 sequences, all CD8+ CDR3, were shared between patients and controls. Patients were compared with controls for CD8+ Simpson's diversity, and no significant difference emerged.

Investigators profiled TCR beta VDJ and CDR3 from genomic DNA template. Using its own MiXCR run on the reads, TCRdb lists one record per CDR3 protein. The table has some 180,000 distinct CDR3 sequences, about 60% seen once. In patients chosen for sequencing, flow cytometry had shown CD8+CD57+ cell expansion. Severe acquired aplastic anemia was the diagnosis recorded for all patients. Sequencing was performed on sorted CD4+, CD8+, or CD8+CD57+ T cells (not recorded which) from PBMCs. The V gene is TRBV15, the J gene TRBJ2-6; 12 nucleotides line up with TRBD1. This TCR derives from a human donor with aplastic anemia. CDR3 in amino acids: CATSRVGGQGAYGANVLTF. CDR3 coding DNA: TGTGCCACCAGCCGGGTCGGGGGACAGGGGGCTTATGGGGCCAACGTCCTGACTTTC.